These 26 T cell receptor beta chains originate from one sample sequenced in a study of blood T cells in healthy people across ages. It was with a sample-barcoded 5' primer and a J-beta primer mix that a second PCR of roughly 6 to 12 cycles was run. TCRdb re-analysed the 5' RACE reads in MiXCR, keeping a single row per CDR3 protein. The data hold around 1,600,000 distinct CDR3 sequences, with 35% to 45% observed a single time. The sample taken for sequencing was blood. The receptors shown here come from a woman aged 18-29 years in good health.

This clonotype was seen at least ten times. CDR3 sequence (DNA): TGCAGCGTTCCTTCCCCCCTAGCAGTTGAGCAGTTCTTC. Its protein product is CSVPSPLAVEQFF. This sequence joins TRBV29-1 and TRBJ2-1; D possibly corresponds to TRBD2 (5 bases). Germline CDR1 reads SQVTM; CDR2 reads ANQGSEA. V dropped 5 bases and J dropped 9 bases, with 17 bases sitting between them. The length of the CDR3 is 13 residues.

V is TRBV2 and J is TRBJ2-3, with TRBD1 as a possible D gene (5 bases). The V gene lost 7 bases and the J gene lost 2 bases, with 13 bases spanning the gap. Germline values: CDR1 SNHLY, CDR2 FYNNEI. This CDR3 is 14 amino acids long. The CDR3 reads CASKRGGDTDTQYF. CDR3 nucleotides: TGTGCCAGCAAAAGGGGTGGGGACACAGATACGCAGTATTTT.

This clonotype was seen only a few times. V is TRBV29-1 and J is TRBJ1-1; D call uncertain. Germline V CDR1 and CDR2: SQVTM, ANQGSEA. The CDR3 sequence is 13 residues long. Trimming shortened V by 5 bases and J by 0 bases, and 10 bases separated the two germline ends. CDR3 sequence reads: CSVSVGMNTEAFF. The CDR3 DNA sequence: TGCAGCGTTTCCGTCGGGATGAACACTGAAGCTTTCTTT.

Details on this clonotype: A junction end diverges from the germline sequence, so it may reflect a read error. This chain links TRBV2 with TRBJ2-2, with D tentatively TRBD1 (6 bases). CDR3 length: 15 amino acids. Germline assignment: CDR1 SNHLY and CDR2 FYNNEI. This chain's CDR3 is CASSNDRTKTGELFF. The CDR3 bases are TGTGCCAGCAGTAACGACAGGACGAAAACCGGGGAGCTGTTTTTT.

The V and J genes are TRBV6-1 and TRBJ1-5; TRBD1 matches at 8 bases. This CDR3 has 15 residues. The J segment lost 3 bases and the V segment lost 6 bases, leaving 7 bases of the junction unmatched. Germline CDR1 is MNHNS and CDR2 is SASEGT. CDR3 residues: CASRLDRVNNQPQHF. The CDR3 region has the DNA TGTGCCAGCAGGCTGGACAGGGTCAACAATCAGCCCCAGCATTTT.

The chain is built from TRBV27 and TRBJ2-1; D uncertain. The V and J ends lost 2 bases and 5 bases respectively, with 7 bases between them. Germline V lookup: CDR1 MNHEY, CDR2 SMNVEV (reference sequence). CDR3 length equals 13 residues. The CDR3 nucleotides are TGTGCCAGCAGTTTAGTACAGCACAATGAGCAGTTCTTC. Protein product: CASSLVQHNEQFF.

In regard to this clonotype: Germline is not matched at one junction end, which may reflect a read error. The chain joins TRBV4-3 to TRBJ2-5; 9 bases align to TRBD1. The DNA end is a closer match to TRBJ2-7, so the J assignment may be wrong. This CDR3 region has 16 residues. Germline CDR1 and CDR2: LGHNA and YSLEER. CDR3 in amino acids: CASRQDYGTGLNEQYF. CDR3 nucleotide sequence: TGCGCCAGCCGCCAAGATTATGGGACAGGGCTGAACGAGCAGTACTTC.

V gene TRBV24-1 combines with J gene TRBJ1-2; 8 positions agree with TRBD1. CDR1 KGHDR and CDR2 SFDVKD come from the germline V gene. CDR3 length: 14 amino acids. Unmatched junction bases numbered 6, after V lost 2 bases and J lost 8 bases. The DNA of the CDR3 is TGTGCCACCAGTGATTCGGACAGGGTTTCGGGCTACACCTTC. Translating gives CATSDSDRVSGYTF.

The CDR3 sequence: CASRSTGTLYGYTF. CDR3 sequence (DNA): TGTGCCAGCAGGTCCACCGGGACGCTCTATGGCTACACCTTC. V usage is TRBV28 and J usage is TRBJ1-2, with a weak D call TRBD1 (5 bases). Germline V gives CDR1 MDHEN, CDR2 SYDVKM. V lost 6 bases and J 4 bases, leaving 15 bases between the germline ends. The length of the CDR3 is 14 residues.

This chain uses TRBV7-9 with TRBJ1-1; TRBD1 agrees at 7 bases. This CDR3 region has 17 residues. CDR1 and CDR2 (germline): SEHNR, FQNEAQ (reference sequence). The V segment lost 1 base and the J segment 0 bases; nucleotides outside the gene matches: 8. CDR3 sequence reads: CASSLVGRGIVNTEAFF. The CDR3 DNA reads as TGTGCCAGCAGCTTAGTTGGCAGGGGGATTGTGAACACTGAAGCTTTCTTT.

Turning to this clonotype: This may be a read error, as it is one base from a much larger clone. The V gene is TRBV5-1, the J gene TRBJ2-7; 9 bases fit TRBD2. There are 17 residues in the CDR3. J was trimmed by 7 bases and V by 0 bases; bases with no gene match: 14. Germline loops: CDR1 SGHRS, CDR2 YFSETQ. The CDR3 loop reads CASSLAGIAGEYNEQYF. The CDR3, as DNA: TGCGCCAGCAGCTTGGCCGGGATAGCGGGAGAGTACAATGAGCAGTACTTC.

There are a few counts of this clonotype. This chain joins TRBV28 and TRBJ1-2, with a tentative D call TRBD1 (6 bases). The V gene lost 10 bases and the J gene lost 4 bases, with 19 bases spanning the gap. Germline CDR1 reads MDHEN; CDR2 reads SYDVKM. The CDR3 has 14 amino acids. CDR3 sequence (DNA): TGTGCCACTCAGGGGACCGTCCCCTCCTATGGCTACACCTTC. It translates to CATQGTVPSYGYTF.

On this clonotype itself: At one end, the junction sequence differs from germline, possibly due to a read error. This chain links TRBV29-1 with TRBJ2-1; D is unresolved. Germline CDR1 reads SQVTM; CDR2 reads ANQGSEA. This CDR3 has 14 amino acids. CDR3 protein: CSVGLIVSCNEQFF. The CDR3 nucleotides read TGCAGCGTTGGGCTAATCGTCTCCTGCAATGAGCAGTTCTTC.

The chain carries TRBV7-9 and TRBJ1-4; possibly TRBD1 for D (5 bases). The CDR3 is 15 residues long. V gave up 0 bases and J gave up 8 bases, with 13 bases separating them. Germline V CDR1 and CDR2: SEHNR, FQNEAQ (reference sequence). CDR3 sequence reads: CASSLAAGSEEKLFF. CDR3 bases: TGTGCCAGCAGCTTAGCGGCAGGGTCCGAGGAAAAACTGTTTTTT. The variable domain in full, completed from reference TRBV7-9 and TRBJ1-4, reads DTGVSQNPRHKITKRGQNVTFRCDPISEHNRLYWYRQTLGQGPEFLTYFQNEAQLEKSRLLSDRFSAERPKGSFSTLEIQRTEQGDSAMYLCASSLAAGSEEKLFFGSGTQLSVL.

This sequence joins TRBV20-1 and TRBJ1-4, with a possible D match to TRBD1 (5 bases). This CDR3 has 14 amino acids. Trimming stripped 2 bases from V and 5 bases from J, with 12 bases between. The germline V gene has CDR1 DFQATT and CDR2 SNEGSKA (reference sequence). The CDR3 nucleotides read TGCAGTGCTAGACTTTGGGGGATAAATGAAAAACTGTTTTTT. Translating it yields CSARLWGINEKLFF.

CDR3 DNA sequence: TGCAGTGCTTGGGACACCCGCAATCAGCCCCAGCATTTT. It yields the protein CSAWDTRNQPQHF. This chain uses TRBV20-1 with TRBJ1-5; perhaps TRBD1 as D (6 bases). Looked up from germline, CDR1 is DFQATT and CDR2 is SNEGSKA (reference sequence). The V and J ends lost 5 bases and 2 bases respectively, with 10 bases between them. The CDR3 is 13 amino acids.

The V gene is TRBV7-4, the J gene TRBJ1-1, with a possible D match to TRBD1 (5 bases). The germline CDR1 and CDR2 sequences are SGHVT and SQSDAQ. Trimming cost V 6 bases and J 0 bases, with 17 bases left between them. The CDR3 has 16 amino acids. The CDR3 nucleotides read TGTGCCAGCAGACCCAGAAGGGGTCCTATGAACACTGAAGCTTTCTTT. Amino acid sequence: CASRPRRGPMNTEAFF.

CDR3 loop: CASSQARSWTSGSTRSSYNEQFF. The DNA for the CDR3 is TGCGCCAGCAGCCAAGCTCGCTCCTGGACTAGCGGGAGTACGAGGAGCTCCTACAATGAGCAGTTCTTC. The genes are TRBV4-3 and TRBJ2-1, with 13 positions matching TRBD2. The CDR3 has 23 amino acids. Germline V gene lookup returns CDR1 LGHNA and CDR2 YSLEER. V was clipped by 1 base and J by 0 bases; unmatched bases: 18.

The chain combines TRBV28 with TRBJ1-5; D not certain. CDR1 and CDR2 from the germline V gene are MDHEN and SYDVKM. The CDR3 length is 15 residues. Trimming removed 4 bases from V and 2 bases from J, with 12 bases in between. The CDR3 spells CASSWGRFGNQPQHF. As DNA, the CDR3 is TGTGCCAGCAGTTGGGGAAGGTTTGGCAATCAGCCCCAGCATTTT.

The table lists this clonotype with a few counts. The chain links TRBV2 to TRBJ1-1; a possible D gene is TRBD1 (5 bases). Trimming removed 4 bases from V and 5 bases from J, with 14 bases in between. The length of the CDR3 is 14 residues. Per the germline V gene, CDR1 is SNHLY and CDR2 is FYNNEI. CDR3 nucleotides: TGTGCCAGCAGTGGCGGGGGGACTGGAACTGAAGCTTTCTTT. Amino acids: CASSGGGTGTEAFF.

The V and J genes are TRBV3-1 and TRBJ1-2; a possible D gene is TRBD1 (5 bases). Trimming removed 1 base at V and 7 bases at J, with 13 bases between. The length of the CDR3 is 14 residues. Germline V gene sequence: CDR1 LGHDT, CDR2 YNNKEL (reference sequence). CDR3: CASSQAGTKSGYTF. The CDR3 nucleotides read TGTGCCAGCAGCCAAGCAGGGACCAAGAGTGGCTACACCTTC.

The chain uses TRBV11-2 and TRBJ2-5, with TRBD2 matching 7 bases. Unmatched junction bases numbered 13, after V lost 3 bases and J lost 3 bases. Germline assignment: CDR1 SGHAT and CDR2 FQNNGV. The CDR3 contains 17 residues. The CDR3 DNA reads TGTGCCAGCAGCTTCGCGTCCATCGGACTAGAGAAAGAGACCCAGTACTTC. Translation: CASSFASIGLEKETQYF. The whole variable domain, filled in from reference TRBV11-2 and TRBJ2-5, reads EAGVAQSPRYKIIEKRQSVAFWCNPISGHATLYWYQQILGQGPKLLIQFQNNGVVDDSQLPKDRFSAERLKGVDSTLKIQPAKLEDSAVYLCASSFASIGLEKETQYFGPGTRLLVL.

The chain joins TRBV9 to TRBJ1-3, with D unclear. V lost 0 bases to trimming and J lost 2 bases, with 12 bases between them. Germline V CDR1 and CDR2: SGDLS, YYNGEE. This CDR3 has 16 residues. The CDR3 nucleotides read TGTGCCAGCAGCGTAGCTACATCGGGTCCTGGAAACACCATATATTTT. Protein: CASSVATSGPGNTIYF.

J is TRBJ2-1 and V is TRBV29-1; 7 nucleotides line up with TRBD2. Unmatched junction bases numbered 9, after V lost 7 bases and J lost 9 bases. CDR1 is SQVTM, CDR2 ANQGSEA, per germline. This CDR3 has 12 amino acids. CDR3 amino acids: CSARAGGSEQFF. The CDR3 DNA reads TGCAGCGCCCGGGCCGGGGGGAGTGAGCAGTTCTTC.

This clonotype has just a few counts. The CDR3, as DNA: TGCGCCAGCAGCCAAGATGTTAACAGGGGAGGTGAGCAGTACTTC. Protein sequence: CASSQDVNRGGEQYF. The rearrangement links TRBV4-3 to TRBJ2-4, with D possibly being TRBD1 (7 bases). In germline, CDR1 is LGHNA, CDR2 YSLEER. The CDR3 totals 15 residues. Trimming cost V 0 bases and J 13 bases, with 19 bases left between them.

The chain employs TRBV28 and TRBJ2-6; D gene ambiguous. Germline V gives CDR1 MDHEN, CDR2 SYDVKM. The CDR3 runs 16 residues. V was clipped by 3 bases and J by 0 bases, with 9 bases between them. The CDR3 region is CASSFRHHSGANVLTF. The DNA for the CDR3 is TGTGCCAGCAGTTTTCGGCACCACTCTGGGGCCAACGTCCTGACTTTC.